The 23 T cell receptor beta chains below were found in one sample sequenced in a study of T cell changes during pregnancy in multiple sclerosis. Measured with immunoSEQ multiplex PCR; TCRdb has only the in-frame clones, and not every one. This repertoire shows under 25,000 clones, more than 85% found once; its top ten account for roughly 8%. The sequences come from CD8+ T cells from peripheral blood mononuclear cells, collected after pregnancy. These receptors were collected from a female donor with multiple sclerosis, enrolled in a pregnancy study.

The chain recombines TRBV4-2 with TRBJ1-4; no firm D call. CDR1 and CDR2 (germline): LGHNA, YNFKEQ. V was pared by 0 bases and J by 0 bases, with 20 bases between. This CDR3 spans 20 amino acids. The CDR3 DNA sequence: TGTGCCAGCAGCCAAGAGTTCCCCCAGGTTAGAGAAGCAACTAATGAAAAACTGTTTTTT. Its protein is CASSQEFPQVREATNEKLFF.

The chain has TRBV11-2 and TRBJ2-7; D perhaps matches TRBD1 (5 bases). The CDR3 extends over 13 amino acids. Trimming removed 1 base at V and 4 bases at J, with 8 bases between. From germline, CDR1 is SGHAT and CDR2 FQNNGV. In nucleotides, the CDR3 is TGTGCCAGCAGCTTAGGCCCAGGGTACGAGCAGTACTTC. Its protein is CASSLGPGYEQYF.

V and J are TRBV2 and TRBJ2-3; TRBD2 agrees at 13 bases. The CDR3 is 16 residues long. The ends lost 8 bases at V and 5 bases at J; junction bases unmatched: 10. Germline loops: CDR1 SNHLY, CDR2 FYNNEI. CDR3 DNA sequence: TGTGCCAGCTCACGGGGGACTAGCGGGGAGGTAGATACGCAGTATTTT. Its protein is CASSRGTSGEVDTQYF.

This clone was recorded only once. V usage is TRBV5-5 and J usage is TRBJ1-5; no clear D gene. This CDR3 is 15 amino acids long. Germline values: CDR1 SGHKS, CDR2 YYEKEE (reference sequence). With 0 bases removed from V and 5 bases from J, the gap between germline ends came to 12 bases. The CDR3 loop reads CASSLAGDNYQPQHF. DNA of the CDR3: TGTGCCAGCAGCTTGGCCGGCGACAACTATCAGCCCCAGCATTTT. Drawing the rest from reference TRBV5-5 and TRBJ1-5, the complete variable domain is DAGVTQSPTHLIKTRGQQVTLRCSPISGHKSVSWYQQVLGQGPQFIFQYYEKEERGRGNFPDRFSARQFPNYSSELNVNALLLGDSALYLCASSLAGDNYQPQHFGDGTRLSIL.

The rearrangement links TRBV6-4 to TRBJ2-1, with TRBD2 matching over 7 bases. The V gene's germline CDR1 is MRHNA and CDR2 SNTAGT. After removal of 4 bases from V and 2 bases from J, the junction contained 2 bases not matched to a gene. The CDR3 runs 14 residues. CDR3 residues: CASSAGGAYNEQFF. The CDR3 bases are TGTGCCAGCAGTGCGGGGGGTGCCTACAATGAGCAGTTCTTC.

The CDR3 reads CASSPQIPTSGNPYEQYF. The CDR3 nucleotides are TGTGCCAGCTCACCACAGATTCCCACTAGCGGGAATCCCTACGAGCAGTACTTC. V usage is TRBV18 and J usage is TRBJ2-7, with 10 positions matching TRBD2. CDR1 is KGHSH, CDR2 LQKENI, per germline. The J segment lost 2 bases and the V segment lost 1 base, leaving 11 bases of the junction unmatched. The CDR3 is 18 amino acids.

For this clone: This specimen includes other DNA sequences encoding the same CDR3. The J gene is TRBJ2-1, the V gene TRBV6-4; D perhaps matches TRBD2 (6 bases). The germline V and J ends were trimmed by 0 bases and 1 base, with 7 bases remaining between them. Germline values: CDR1 MRHNA, CDR2 SNTAGT. CDR3 length: 15 residues. CDR3 residues: CASSDSSGSYNEQFF. The CDR3 DNA reads TGTGCCAGCAGTGACTCAAGCGGGTCCTACAATGAGCAGTTCTTC.

The chain carries TRBV2 and TRBJ2-7, with 10 bases identical to TRBD1. This CDR3 comprises 14 residues. From germline, CDR1 is SNHLY and CDR2 FYNNEI. With 7 bases clipped from V and 3 bases from J, the junction kept 6 bases outside the gene matches. CDR3 in amino acids: CASMRQGADYEQYF. The CDR3 coding sequence is TGTGCCAGCATGAGACAGGGGGCGGACTACGAGCAGTACTTC.

J is TRBJ2-5 and V is TRBV19; tentatively, D is TRBD2 (6 bases). Germline V lookup: CDR1 LNHDA, CDR2 SQIVND (reference sequence). V was clipped by 7 bases and J by 3 bases, with 21 bases between them. This CDR3 comprises 16 residues. CDR3: CASTKGRSGLKETQYF. CDR3 DNA: TGTGCCAGTACCAAGGGGAGGAGCGGGCTGAAAGAGACCCAGTACTTC.

This clone was detected only a few times. The chain combines TRBV27 with TRBJ2-6; the D is unclear. Trimming pared 7 bases from V and 0 bases from J, leaving 10 bases between. Germline assignment: CDR1 MNHEY and CDR2 SMNVEV (reference sequence). There are 15 residues in the CDR3. CDR3 DNA sequence: TGTGCCAGCATGCTGGCCTTCTCTGGGGCCAACGTCCTGACTTTC. It specifies CASMLAFSGANVLTF.

This chain links TRBV7-4 with TRBJ2-6, with 7 positions matching TRBD1. This CDR3 is built from 17 residues. In germline, CDR1 is SGHVT, CDR2 SQSDAQ. V shed 5 bases and J 2 bases; nucleotides not matched to a gene: 9. CDR3 sequence (DNA): TGTGCCAGCAGCCCGACAGGGAGCCTTGCTGGGGCCAACGTCCTGACTTTC. It yields the protein CASSPTGSLAGANVLTF.

This chain connects TRBV4-1 to TRBJ1-5; weak D call: TRBD1 (5 bases). CDR1 MGHRA and CDR2 YSYEKL come from the germline V gene. The CDR3 contains 15 residues. V was shortened by 6 bases and J by 3 bases, with 15 bases between the two germline ends. The CDR3 sequence: CASRSSDTANQPQHF. The CDR3 nucleotides are TGCGCCAGCAGATCGTCGGACACTGCCAATCAGCCCCAGCATTTT.

The chain joins TRBV6-5 to TRBJ2-7; 8 bases agree with TRBD2. CDR1 MNHEY and CDR2 SVGAGI come from the germline V gene. This CDR3 has 15 amino acids. The J segment lost 4 bases and the V segment lost 4 bases, leaving 9 bases of the junction unmatched. The CDR3 spells CASSWGTGGLYEQYF. The CDR3 DNA reads as TGTGCCAGCAGTTGGGGGACGGGAGGGCTTTACGAGCAGTACTTC.

The J gene is TRBJ1-5, the V gene TRBV19; 7 bases are shared with TRBD1. Per the germline V gene, CDR1 is LNHDA and CDR2 is SQIVND (reference sequence). This CDR3 has 17 amino acids. Trimming removed 5 bases from V and 6 bases from J; junction bases left unmatched: 16. CDR3 sequence: CASSATLTGTGRQPQHF. CDR3 nucleotide sequence: TGTGCCAGTAGTGCTACCCTGACAGGGACCGGGCGTCAGCCCCAGCATTTT.

CDR3 sequence reads: CASTPGSGVYEQYF. The DNA for the CDR3 is TGTGCCAGTACCCCGGGTAGCGGGGTTTACGAGCAGTACTTC. This chain links TRBV19 with TRBJ2-7, with 8 positions matching TRBD2. The germline CDR1 and CDR2 sequences are LNHDA and SQIVND (reference sequence). The CDR3 covers 14 residues. The V segment lost 7 bases and the J segment 4 bases; nucleotides outside the gene matches: 9.

The gene calls are TRBV27 and TRBJ2-7; D is possibly TRBD2 (5 bases). The CDR3 extends over 14 amino acids. CDR1 and CDR2 (germline): MNHEY, SMNVEV (reference sequence). V was trimmed by 4 bases and J by 2 bases, leaving 12 bases between them. In DNA form, the CDR3 reads TGTGCCAGCAGTTCCGATCTAGCACCCTACGAGCAGTACTTC. Its translation: CASSSDLAPYEQYF.

The chain couples TRBV27 to TRBJ2-1, with 9 bases fitting TRBD2. Germline-derived CDR1 and CDR2 are MNHEY and SMNVEV (reference sequence). Germline trimming cut 4 bases from V and 2 bases from J; bases unmatched to any gene: 3. This CDR3 comprises 15 residues. The CDR3 sequence is CASSWGLAPYNEQFF. The CDR3 DNA sequence: TGTGCCAGCAGTTGGGGACTAGCCCCCTACAATGAGCAGTTCTTC.

This sequence joins TRBV25-1 and TRBJ1-2; perhaps TRBD1 as D (5 bases). Trimming pared 1 base from V and 3 bases from J, leaving 12 bases between. The germline gives CDR1 MGHDK, CDR2 SYGVNS. The CDR3 length is 15 residues. The DNA of the CDR3 is TGTGCCAGCAGTGAATCGGCCAGGGTAGACTATGGCTACACCTTC. This encodes CASSESARVDYGYTF.

The genes are TRBV4-3 and TRBJ1-6; the match to TRBD1 covers 7 bases. The CDR3 has 17 residues. Germline V gene lookup returns CDR1 LGHNA and CDR2 YSLEER. V trimming: 1 base; J trimming: 4 bases; junction bases outside the gene matches: 7. DNA of the CDR3: TGCGCCAGCAGCCAAGCTCCGACAGGGTCATATAATTCACCCCTCCACTTT. Translated, it gives CASSQAPTGSYNSPLHF.

V usage is TRBV7-8 and J usage is TRBJ2-1; TRBD1 is a possible D gene (6 bases). This CDR3 spans 16 amino acids. Trimming took off 1 base at V and 5 bases at J, with 15 bases between the two ends. Germline values: CDR1 SGHVS, CDR2 FQNEAQ. CDR3: CASSLGPWDTNNEQFF. The CDR3 region has the DNA TGTGCCAGCAGCTTAGGGCCGTGGGACACGAACAATGAGCAGTTCTTC.

This clone was detected only a few times. This rearrangement joins TRBV6-4 to TRBJ2-3; 13 bases are shared with TRBD2. This CDR3 region has 14 residues. From germline, CDR1 is MRHNA and CDR2 SNTAGT. V lost 8 bases and J lost 2; bases outside the gene matches: 1. Here the CDR3 DNA reads TGTGCCAGCGGGACTAGCGGGAACACAGATACGCAGTATTTT. Its protein product is CASGTSGNTDTQYF.

The V and J genes are TRBV18 and TRBJ2-3; no clear D gene. The CDR3 runs to 11 residues. Trimming pared 6 bases from V and 5 bases from J, leaving 6 bases between. Germline V CDR1 and CDR2: KGHSH, LQKENI. In nucleotides, the CDR3 is TGTGCCAGCTCCTATGAAGATACGCAGTATTTT. Protein product: CASSYEDTQYF.

This chain joins TRBV6-4 and TRBJ1-1; 7 bases agree with TRBD1. Looked up from germline, CDR1 is MRHNA and CDR2 is SNTAGT. The V and J ends lost 0 bases and 4 bases, in that order; junction bases with no gene match: 2. This CDR3 has 14 amino acids. The CDR3 spells CASSDSQGGTEAFF. CDR3 DNA sequence: TGTGCCAGCAGTGACTCTCAGGGGGGCACTGAAGCTTTCTTT.